These T cell receptor beta chains were read from a single sample in a study of vaccination effects on CD4 cells after COVID-19. Their recognized antigens are unknown. Profiling relied on immunoSEQ multiplex PCR, and the TCRdb table lists in-frame clones only, not all of them. The profile shows approximately 65,000 clones, 74% of them singletons. Here the sequenced sample was CD4+ T cells from PBMCs cultured with HCoV-229E spike peptides, taken after COVID-19 vaccination. The source is a human donor who received a COVID-19 vaccine. Each CDR3 is given with its conserved first and last residue. A D gene is named only where the DNA matches it firmly. Clone size is not always given. Where it is, it says once, few, many or a class for expanded clones.

clone size: .; D gene: .; V gene: TRBV2; J gene: TRBJ1-1; CDR3 DNA: TGTGCCAGCAGTGAAGTCAGGGGACCCCTCACTGAAGCTTTCTTT; CDR3 protein: CASSEVRGPLTEAFF
clone size: few; D gene: .; V gene: TRBV18; J gene: TRBJ2-2; CDR3 DNA: TGTGCCAGCTCACCACTCCCAGGGACCGGGGAGCTGTTTTTT; CDR3 protein: CASSPLPGTGELFF
clone size: .; D gene: .; V gene: TRBV30; J gene: TRBJ1-4; CDR3 DNA: TGTGCCTGGAGTGTACAGCAGGGGCCAAATGAAAAACTGTTTTTT; CDR3 protein: CAWSVQQGPNEKLFF
clone size: .; D gene: TRBD1; V gene: TRBV5-4; J gene: TRBJ1-1; CDR3 DNA: TGTGCCAGCAGCTCCAAGACAGGGCCTCTCTCTGAAGCTTTCTTT; CDR3 protein: CASSSKTGPLSEAFF
clone size: once; D gene: TRBD2; V gene: TRBV5-1; J gene: TRBJ2-1; CDR3 DNA: TGCGCCAGCAGCTTGGAAGCGGGGGGGCACAATGAGCAGTTCTTC; CDR3 protein: CASSLEAGGHNEQFF
clone size: .; D gene: .; V gene: TRBV28; J gene: TRBJ1-2; CDR3 DNA: TGTGCCAGCAGTACTAGCGACCTCCTCGGTAATGGCTACACCTTC; CDR3 protein: CASSTSDLLGNGYTF
clone size: .; D gene: TRBD1; V gene: TRBV6-5; J gene: TRBJ1-1; CDR3 DNA: TGTGCCAGCAGTTACTCGACGGGACAGAAATATGAAGCTTTCTTT; CDR3 protein: CASSYSTGQKYEAFF
clone size: .; D gene: .; V gene: TRBV7-2; J gene: TRBJ1-1; CDR3 DNA: TGTGCCAGCAGCTTTGGCAGCAACACTGAAGCTTTCTTT; CDR3 protein: CASSFGSNTEAFF
clone size: .; D gene: .; V gene: TRBV7-9; J gene: TRBJ1-5; CDR3 DNA: TGTGCCAGCAGCGCCCGCGGGACATTAAGTTCCAATCAGCCCCAGCATTTT; CDR3 protein: CASSARGTLSSNQPQHF
clone size: once; D gene: TRBD1; V gene: TRBV5-5; J gene: TRBJ1-3; CDR3 DNA: TGTGCCAGCAGCCATAAACAGGGGATTTTGGGAAACACCATATATTTT; CDR3 protein: CASSHKQGILGNTIYF
clone size: .; D gene: .; V gene: TRBV9; J gene: TRBJ2-1; CDR3 DNA: TGTGCCAGCAGCGTAGTCGGCGCGTGGAGCTCCTACAATGAGCAGTTCTTC; CDR3 protein: CASSVVGAWSSYNEQFF
clone size: .; D gene: .; V gene: TRBV9; J gene: TRBJ2-5; CDR3 DNA: TGTGCCAGCAGCGTAGAAGCGTGGGAGACCCAGTACTTC; CDR3 protein: CASSVEAWETQYF
clone size: .; D gene: .; V gene: TRBV20-1; J gene: TRBJ1-2; CDR3 DNA: TGCAGTGCTCCCTTGGGCTACACCTTC; CDR3 protein: CSAPLGYTF
clone size: few; D gene: .; V gene: TRBV18; J gene: TRBJ2-5; CDR3 DNA: TGTGCCAGCTCACCCAGGATGCAAGAGACCCAGTACTTC; CDR3 protein: CASSPRMQETQYF
clone size: few; D gene: .; V gene: TRBV9; J gene: TRBJ1-1; CDR3 DNA: TGTGCCAGCAGCTACGACAGGAACACTGAAGCTTTCTTT; CDR3 protein: CASSYDRNTEAFF
clone size: .; D gene: .; V gene: TRBV5-1; J gene: TRBJ2-5; CDR3 DNA: TGCGCCAGCAGCTTCTTCGCGGTTCAAGAGACCCAGTACTTC; CDR3 protein: CASSFFAVQETQYF
clone size: once; D gene: TRBD2; V gene: TRBV10-3; J gene: TRBJ2-1; CDR3 DNA: TGTGCCATCAGTGAGGGCGGGGGGGTATCCTACAATGAGCAGTTCTTC; CDR3 protein: CAISEGGGVSYNEQFF
clone size: .; D gene: .; V gene: TRBV2; J gene: TRBJ1-3; CDR3 DNA: TGTGCCAGCAGGGGGGGGGCGGGAAACACCATATATTTT; CDR3 protein: CASRGGAGNTIYF
clone size: .; D gene: .; V gene: TRBV7-9; J gene: TRBJ1-6; CDR3 DNA: TGTGCCAGCAGCTTATCAGCCAATAATTCACCCCTCCACTTT; CDR3 protein: CASSLSANNSPLHF
clone size: .; D gene: .; V gene: TRBV28; J gene: TRBJ1-2; CDR3 DNA: TGTGCCAGCAGTGGACTCCGGTCCATTTTTGGCTACACCTTC; CDR3 protein: CASSGLRSIFGYTF
clone size: .; D gene: .; V gene: TRBV27; J gene: TRBJ1-5; CDR3 DNA: TGTGCCAGCAGTTTCAGGTACCAGCAAGATCAGCCCCAGCATTTT; CDR3 protein: CASSFRYQQDQPQHF
clone size: .; D gene: .; V gene: TRBV12-3/TRBV12-4; J gene: TRBJ1-1; CDR3 DNA: TGTGCCAGCAGTTTTAAGGGAATCACTGAAGCTTTCTTT; CDR3 protein: CASSFKGITEAFF
clone size: .; D gene: TRBD2; V gene: TRBV5-1; J gene: TRBJ2-1; CDR3 DNA: TGCGCCAGCAGCTTGGCCGGGACTAGTGGGAATGAGCAGTTCTTC; CDR3 protein: CASSLAGTSGNEQFF
clone size: .; D gene: .; V gene: TRBV24-1; J gene: TRBJ2-2; CDR3 DNA: TGTGCCACCAGTGATTTACGGGACACCGGGGAGCTGTTTTTT; CDR3 protein: CATSDLRDTGELFF
clone size: few; D gene: .; V gene: TRBV19; J gene: TRBJ2-2; CDR3 DNA: TGTGCCAGTAGTATTTACACCGGGGAGCTGTTTTTT; CDR3 protein: CASSIYTGELFF
clone size: .; D gene: .; V gene: TRBV7-3; J gene: TRBJ1-1; CDR3 DNA: TGTGCCAGCAGCTTAAAGAGCGAGGAGTGGGTATTGAGCACTGAAGCTTTCTTT; CDR3 protein: CASSLKSEEWVLSTEAFF
clone size: few; D gene: TRBD1; V gene: TRBV5-6; J gene: TRBJ1-4; CDR3 DNA: TGTGCCAGCAAGCGGGGACAGGGGAATGAAAAACTGTTTTTT; CDR3 protein: CASKRGQGNEKLFF
clone size: few; D gene: TRBD1; V gene: TRBV6-1; J gene: TRBJ1-5; CDR3 DNA: TGTGCCAGCAGTGAAGCAATACAGGGGGATCCCCAGCATTTT; CDR3 protein: CASSEAIQGDPQHF
clone size: .; D gene: TRBD1; V gene: TRBV25-1; J gene: TRBJ2-4; CDR3 DNA: TGTGCCAGCAGTGCGACAGGGAGTTTAGCCAAAAACATTCAGTACTTC; CDR3 protein: CASSATGSLAKNIQYF
clone size: .; D gene: TRBD1; V gene: TRBV5-4; J gene: TRBJ2-2; CDR3 DNA: TGTGCCAGCAGCTTGGCCGGTGGGGACAGGGACACCGGGGAGCTGTTTTTT; CDR3 protein: CASSLAGGDRDTGELFF
clone size: .; D gene: .; V gene: TRBV19; J gene: TRBJ1-5; CDR3 DNA: TGTGCCAGTATGGGTACGAGGGCCCAGCATTTT; CDR3 protein: CASMGTRAQHF
clone size: .; D gene: .; V gene: TRBV19; J gene: TRBJ1-5; CDR3 DNA: TGTGCCACCAAGACCCCCGAAGACAATCAGCCCCAGCATTTT; CDR3 protein: CATKTPEDNQPQHF
clone size: few; D gene: TRBD1; V gene: TRBV10-3; J gene: TRBJ2-1; CDR3 DNA: TGTGCCATCAGTCGGGACAGGGATTATGAGCAGTTCTTC; CDR3 protein: CAISRDRDYEQFF
clone size: .; D gene: TRBD1; V gene: TRBV9; J gene: TRBJ2-1; CDR3 DNA: TGTGCCAGCAGCCCCCGGGGGAGGGGACAGGGTGGAAATGAGCAGTTCTTC; CDR3 protein: CASSPRGRGQGGNEQFF
clone size: few; D gene: .; V gene: TRBV30; J gene: TRBJ1-5; CDR3 DNA: TGTGCCTGGAGTAGGACGTCGTTTCAGCCCCAGCATTTT; CDR3 protein: CAWSRTSFQPQHF
clone size: .; D gene: .; V gene: TRBV5-5; J gene: TRBJ1-2; CDR3 DNA: TGTGCCAGCAGCTTCTCGAACTATGGCTACACCTTC; CDR3 protein: CASSFSNYGYTF
clone size: .; D gene: .; V gene: TRBV12-5; J gene: TRBJ1-3; CDR3 DNA: TGTGCTAGTGGCAATGGAAACACCATATATTTT; CDR3 protein: CASGNGNTIYF
clone size: .; D gene: .; V gene: TRBV7-2; J gene: TRBJ1-6; CDR3 DNA: TGTGCCAGCAGCTTAGATCGGCCAGGGAGCCTGATAGGGGATTCACCCCTCCACTTT; CDR3 protein: CASSLDRPGSLIGDSPLHF
clone size: .; D gene: .; V gene: TRBV28; J gene: TRBJ1-5; CDR3 DNA: TGTGCCAGCAGTCTACTTAATCAGCCCCAGCATTTT; CDR3 protein: CASSLLNQPQHF
clone size: .; D gene: .; V gene: TRBV7-2; J gene: TRBJ2-1; CDR3 DNA: TGTGCCAGCAGCTCAACCCGGGCCTTTTCGGGTGAGCAGTTCTTC; CDR3 protein: CASSSTRAFSGEQFF
clone size: once; D gene: TRBD1; V gene: TRBV4-1; J gene: TRBJ1-1; CDR3 DNA: TGCGCCAGCAGCCGAGGAGGACAGGCCGTAGCGCAGGCTTTCTTT; CDR3 protein: CASSRGGQAVAQAFF
clone size: few; D gene: TRBD1; V gene: TRBV2; J gene: TRBJ1-5; CDR3 DNA: TGTGCCAGCAGTGTCGGACAGGGTCTTAATAGCAATCAGCCCCAGCATTTT; CDR3 protein: CASSVGQGLNSNQPQHF
clone size: few; D gene: .; V gene: TRBV5-1; J gene: TRBJ1-4; CDR3 DNA: TGCGCCAGCAGCGCCAATACCGGGACCCCGGGGGAAAAACTGTTTTTT; CDR3 protein: CASSANTGTPGEKLFF
clone size: few; D gene: .; V gene: TRBV10-1; J gene: TRBJ2-2; CDR3 DNA: TGCGCCAGCAGTCGGACAGACACCGGGGAGCTGTTTTTT; CDR3 protein: CASSRTDTGELFF
clone size: .; D gene: .; V gene: TRBV5-1; J gene: TRBJ1-2; CDR3 DNA: TGCGCCAGCAGCCCCAAGGGAGAACCCTTATATGGCTACACCTTC; CDR3 protein: CASSPKGEPLYGYTF
clone size: .; D gene: TRBD2; V gene: TRBV11-2; J gene: TRBJ2-5; CDR3 DNA: TGTGCCAGCAGGCGGGGGGGGACCCAGTACTTC; CDR3 protein: CASRRGGTQYF
clone size: .; D gene: TRBD1; V gene: TRBV24-1; J gene: TRBJ2-5; CDR3 DNA: TGTGCCACCAGCATCCTGACAGGGGCGCAAGAGACCCAGTACTTC; CDR3 protein: CATSILTGAQETQYF
clone size: .; D gene: TRBD1; V gene: TRBV12-5; J gene: TRBJ2-5; CDR3 DNA: TGTGCTAGTGGTTTAACAGGGGAAGAGACCCAGTACTTC; CDR3 protein: CASGLTGEETQYF
clone size: once; D gene: TRBD2; V gene: TRBV2; J gene: TRBJ2-3; CDR3 DNA: TGTGCCAGCAGTGAAGAAAGCGGGGGTGATACGCAGTATTTT; CDR3 protein: CASSEESGGDTQYF
clone size: .; D gene: .; V gene: TRBV23-1; J gene: TRBJ1-1; CDR3 DNA: TGCGCCAGCGAAGTGAGGAACACTGAAGCTTTCTTT; CDR3 protein: CASEVRNTEAFF
clone size: .; D gene: .; V gene: TRBV18; J gene: TRBJ2-2; CDR3 DNA: TGTGCCAGCTCACCGGAACAGGGCCACACCGGGGAGCTGTTTTTT; CDR3 protein: CASSPEQGHTGELFF
clone size: .; D gene: TRBD1; V gene: TRBV9; J gene: TRBJ1-5; CDR3 DNA: TGTGCCAGCAGCAGGACAGGGTACCAGCCCCAGCATTTT; CDR3 protein: CASSRTGYQPQHF
clone size: .; D gene: .; V gene: TRBV5-1; J gene: TRBJ1-5; CDR3 DNA: TGCGCCAGCAGCTTGCCGCTTTGCGAACAGCCCCAGCATTTT; CDR3 protein: CASSLPLCEQPQHF
clone size: .; D gene: .; V gene: TRBV2; J gene: TRBJ1-4; CDR3 DNA: TGTGCCAGCAGTCCCACCAGAGCCTCTAATGAAAAACTGTTTTTT; CDR3 protein: CASSPTRASNEKLFF